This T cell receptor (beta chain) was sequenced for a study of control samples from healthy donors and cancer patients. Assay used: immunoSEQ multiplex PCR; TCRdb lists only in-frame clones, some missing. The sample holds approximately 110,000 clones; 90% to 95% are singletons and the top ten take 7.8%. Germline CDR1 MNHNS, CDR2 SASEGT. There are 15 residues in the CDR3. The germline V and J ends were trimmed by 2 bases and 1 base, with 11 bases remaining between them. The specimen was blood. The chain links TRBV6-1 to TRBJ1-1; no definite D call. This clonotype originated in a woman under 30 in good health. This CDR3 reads CASSESGVRNTEAFF. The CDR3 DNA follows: TGTGCCAGCAGTGAATCAGGAGTGAGGAACACTGAAGCTTTCTTT.